Listed below are T cell receptor beta chains from one sample, sequenced in a study of siplizumab effects on memory and regulatory T cells. Sequencing used immunoSEQ multiplex PCR; TCRdb keeps in-frame clones, though not all of them. The sample consists of about 100,000 clones, about nine tenths of them appearing once. Sequencing input: CD4+ T cells sorted from blood. These receptors were obtained from a human donor in good health. Some clones in this sample may be carry-over from other donors' samples. The CDR3 runs from the conserved cysteine through the conserved F or W. The order of the fields is clone size, D gene, J gene, V gene, CDR3 protein, CDR3 DNA. A D gene is named only where the DNA matches it firmly. Not every row has a clone size; where given, it reads once, few, many or a size class.

NA,NA,TRBJ1-5,TRBV19,CASSIRQGLNQPQHF,TGTGCCAGTAGTATTCGTCAGGGTCTCAATCAGCCCCAGCATTTT
few,TRBD1,TRBJ1-1,TRBV18,CASSSKFRDRALVDTEAFF,TGTGCCAGCTCATCCAAGTTCCGGGACAGGGCGCTGGTAGACACTGAAGCTTTCTTT
NA,NA,TRBJ1-2,TRBV5-6,CASSLDRNYGYTF,TGTGCCAGCAGCTTGGACAGAAACTATGGCTACACCTTC
NA,NA,TRBJ2-5,TRBV20-1,CSATLQETQYF,TGCAGTGCTACATTACAAGAGACCCAGTACTTC
once,TRBD2,TRBJ2-1,TRBV7-9,CASSSSSGEQFF,TGTGCCAGCAGCTCCTCTAGCGGGGAGCAGTTCTTC
NA,TRBD1,TRBJ2-7,TRBV10-3,CAISEGGTGYEQYF,TGTGCCATCAGTGAGGGAGGGACAGGGTACGAGCAGTACTTC
NA,TRBD1,TRBJ1-1,TRBV6-6,CASSDGQVLNTEAFF,TGTGCCAGCAGTGACGGACAGGTTCTTAACACTGAAGCTTTCTTT
few,NA,TRBJ1-3,TRBV7-9,CASSLPLTFSGNTIYF,TGTGCCAGCAGCTTACCCCTGACCTTCTCTGGAAACACCATATATTTT
NA,NA,TRBJ2-7,TRBV11-3,CASSHSGREQYF,TGTGCCAGCAGCCACTCTGGGCGGGAGCAGTACTTC
NA,NA,TRBJ1-1,TRBV10-3,CAISDRDTEAFF,TGTGCCATCAGTGACAGGGACACTGAAGCTTTCTTT
NA,NA,TRBJ1-3,TRBV15,CATSRDRGARGNTIYF,TGTGCCACCAGCAGAGATCGTGGGGCGCGCGGAAACACCATATATTTT
NA,TRBD1,TRBJ2-2,TRBV12-5,CASGLGQANTGELFF,TGTGCTAGTGGTCTGGGACAGGCGAACACCGGGGAGCTGTTTTTT
NA,NA,TRBJ1-4,TRBV9,CASSLGGTLTNEKLFF,TGTGCCAGCAGCCTGGGGGGGACACTAACTAATGAAAAACTGTTTTTT
NA,NA,TRBJ2-1,TRBV7-9,CASSADRPGEQFF,TGTGCCAGCAGCGCAGACAGACCGGGTGAGCAGTTCTTC
once,NA,TRBJ2-2,TRBV5-4,CASSLRQGLAGELFF,TGTGCCAGCAGCTTGCGTCAGGGATTGGCCGGGGAGCTGTTTTTT
NA,NA,TRBJ2-3,TRBV11-2,CASSLDPGDTQYF,TGTGCCAGCAGCTTAGATCCAGGGGATACGCAGTATTTT
NA,NA,TRBJ2-1,TRBV14,CASSQNLAVGYNEQFF,TGTGCCAGCAGCCAGAATTTAGCGGTCGGCTACAATGAGCAGTTCTTC
NA,NA,TRBJ2-3,TRBV5-6,CASSLDWGRQDTQYF,TGTGCCAGCAGCTTGGACTGGGGGCGCCAAGATACGCAGTATTTT
NA,NA,TRBJ2-3,TRBV11-2,CASSPRGGETDTQYF,TGTGCCAGCAGCCCCAGGGGAGGTGAGACAGATACGCAGTATTTT
once,TRBD2,TRBJ2-7,TRBV4-1,CASSRISPGLADTYEQYF,TGCGCCAGCAGCCGAATCTCTCCGGGACTAGCGGATACCTACGAGCAGTACTTC
NA,TRBD2,TRBJ2-3,TRBV19,CASTRRTSGRLDTQYF,TGTGCCAGCACACGTAGGACTAGCGGGAGGTTGGATACGCAGTATTTT
NA,TRBD1,TRBJ2-7,TRBV29-1,CSAGEGARYEQYF,TGCAGCGCAGGAGAGGGGGCGCGTTACGAGCAGTACTTC
NA,NA,TRBJ2-1,TRBV14,CASSQVDWTRNEQFF,TGTGCCAGCAGCCAAGTTGACTGGACTCGCAATGAGCAGTTCTTC
NA,NA,TRBJ1-5,TRBV5-8,CASSHGVGVGGNQPQHF,TGTGCCAGCAGCCATGGGGTCGGGGTTGGAGGCAATCAGCCCCAGCATTTT
NA,NA,TRBJ2-3,TRBV5-1,CASSLQGVSTDTQYF,TGCGCCAGCAGCTTACAGGGCGTAAGCACAGATACGCAGTATTTT
NA,NA,TRBJ2-5,TRBV19,CASSQSGNQETQYF,TGTGCCAGTTCGCAATCCGGGAACCAAGAGACCCAGTACTTC
once,NA,TRBJ2-7,TRBV14,CASSQSLSSYEQYF,TGTGCCAGCAGCCAGAGTCTGAGCTCCTACGAGCAGTACTTC
NA,NA,TRBJ1-1,TRBV28,CASSSLDRFLAFF,TGTGCCAGCAGTTCACTTGACAGGTTTCTGGCTTTCTTT
NA,NA,TRBJ2-3,TRBV5-4,CASSLIMNLPTDTQYF,TGTGCCAGCAGCTTGATAATGAACTTGCCCACAGATACGCAGTATTTT